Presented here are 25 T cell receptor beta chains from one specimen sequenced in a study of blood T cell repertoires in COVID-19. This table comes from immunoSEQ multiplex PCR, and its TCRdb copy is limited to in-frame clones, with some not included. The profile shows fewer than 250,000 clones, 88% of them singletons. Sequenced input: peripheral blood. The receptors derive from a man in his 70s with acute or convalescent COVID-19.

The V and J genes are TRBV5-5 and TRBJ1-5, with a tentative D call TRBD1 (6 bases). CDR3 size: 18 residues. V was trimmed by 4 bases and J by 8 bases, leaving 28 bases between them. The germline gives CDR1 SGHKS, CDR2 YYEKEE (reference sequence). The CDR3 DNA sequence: TGTGCCAGCAGCCAAAGCTCCCTAGGGGCAGGGGCCAGGGAGCCCCAGCATTTT. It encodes CASSQSSLGAGAREPQHF.

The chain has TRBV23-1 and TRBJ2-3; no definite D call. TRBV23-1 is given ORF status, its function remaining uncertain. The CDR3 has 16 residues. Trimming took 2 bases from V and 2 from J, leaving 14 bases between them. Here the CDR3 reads CASSQRCAGTTDTQYF. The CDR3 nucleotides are TGCGCCAGCAGTCAAAGGTGTGCAGGAACCACAGATACGCAGTATTTT.

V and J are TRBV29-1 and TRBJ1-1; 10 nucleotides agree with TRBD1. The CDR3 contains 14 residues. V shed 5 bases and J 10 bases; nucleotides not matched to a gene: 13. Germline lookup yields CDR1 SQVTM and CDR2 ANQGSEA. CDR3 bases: TGCAGCGTTTCCCGGACAGGGGGTGGAGGGAGAGCTTTCTTT. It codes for CSVSRTGGGGRAFF.

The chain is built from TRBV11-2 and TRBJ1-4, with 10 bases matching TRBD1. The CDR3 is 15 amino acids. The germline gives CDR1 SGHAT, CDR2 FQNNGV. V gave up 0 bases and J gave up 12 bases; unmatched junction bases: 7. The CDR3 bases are TGTGCCAGCAGCTTAGATGTGGGACAGGGGTCAGAACTGTTTTTT. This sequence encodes CASSLDVGQGSELFF.

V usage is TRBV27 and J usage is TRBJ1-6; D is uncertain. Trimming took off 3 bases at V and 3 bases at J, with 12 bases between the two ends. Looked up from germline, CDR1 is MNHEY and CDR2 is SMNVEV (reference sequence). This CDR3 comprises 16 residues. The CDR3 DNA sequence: TGTGCCAGCAGTTTCCTAGACCCTCGCTATAATTCACCCCTCCACTTT. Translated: CASSFLDPRYNSPLHF.

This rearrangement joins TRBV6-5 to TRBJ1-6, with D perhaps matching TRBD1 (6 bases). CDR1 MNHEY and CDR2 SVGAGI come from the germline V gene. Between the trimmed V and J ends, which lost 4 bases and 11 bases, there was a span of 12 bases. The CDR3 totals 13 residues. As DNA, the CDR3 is TGTGCCAGCAGTTCGAACAGGGCACCACCCCTCCACTTT. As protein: CASSSNRAPPLHF.

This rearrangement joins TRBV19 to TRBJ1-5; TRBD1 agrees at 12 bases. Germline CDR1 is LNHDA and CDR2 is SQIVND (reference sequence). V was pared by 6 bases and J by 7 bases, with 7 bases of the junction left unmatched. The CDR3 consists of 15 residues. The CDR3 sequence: CASRSGTGGGQPQHF. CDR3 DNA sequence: TGTGCCAGTAGGTCCGGGACAGGGGGCGGCCAGCCCCAGCATTTT.

Written as DNA, the CDR3 is TGTGCCAGCAGTCGCCAAGGACGGGGGGGCAATGAGCAGTTCTTC. Translated: CASSRQGRGGNEQFF. This rearrangement joins TRBV2 to TRBJ2-1; 8 bases agree with TRBD2. The CDR3 has 15 residues. CDR1 is SNHLY and CDR2 is FYNNEI in the germline V gene. J gave up 6 bases and V 5 bases, and 9 bases lay outside the gene matches. Full variable domain (missing parts from reference TRBV2 and TRBJ2-1): EPEVTQTPSHQVTQMGQEVILRCVPISNHLYFYWYRQILGQKVEFLVSFYNNEISEKSEIFDDQFSVERPDGSNFTLKIRSTKLEDSAMYFCASSRQGRGGNEQFFGPGTRLTVL.

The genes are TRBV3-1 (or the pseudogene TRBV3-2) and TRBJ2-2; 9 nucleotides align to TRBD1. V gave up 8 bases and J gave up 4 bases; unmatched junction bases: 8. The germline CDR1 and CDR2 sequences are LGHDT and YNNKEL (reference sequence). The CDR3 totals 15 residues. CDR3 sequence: CASCTGGAGTGELFF. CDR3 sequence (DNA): TGTGCCAGCTGTACAGGGGGCGCGGGCACCGGGGAGCTGTTTTTT.

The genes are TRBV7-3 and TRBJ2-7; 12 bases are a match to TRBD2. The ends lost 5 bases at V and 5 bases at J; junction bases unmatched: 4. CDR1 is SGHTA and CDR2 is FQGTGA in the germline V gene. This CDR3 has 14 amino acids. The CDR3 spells CASSAGTSGHEQYF. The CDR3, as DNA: TGTGCCAGCAGCGCCGGGACTAGCGGGCACGAGCAGTACTTC.

For the CDR3, the DNA is TGTGCCAGCTCACCATTGGCGGGAGTAGAGACCCAGTACTTC. Its translation is CASSPLAGVETQYF. This chain uses TRBV18 with TRBJ2-5; TRBD2 matches 7 bases. J was trimmed by 4 bases and V by 2 bases; bases with no gene match: 4. The CDR3 spans 14 residues. Germline CDR1 is KGHSH and CDR2 is LQKENI.

The CDR3 coding sequence is TGTGCCAGCAGTCCCACTAGAAACGGGGAGCTGTTTTTT. Protein sequence: CASSPTRNGELFF. The chain has TRBV2 and TRBJ2-2, with a tentative D call TRBD2 (5 bases). Germline V gene sequence: CDR1 SNHLY, CDR2 FYNNEI. V dropped 5 bases and J dropped 7 bases, with 11 bases sitting between them. CDR3 size: 13 residues.

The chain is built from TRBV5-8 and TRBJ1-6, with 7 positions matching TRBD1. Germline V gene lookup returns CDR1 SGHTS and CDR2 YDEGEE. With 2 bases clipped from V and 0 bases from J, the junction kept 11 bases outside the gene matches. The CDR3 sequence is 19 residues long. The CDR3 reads CASSFSPTGADSYNSPLHF. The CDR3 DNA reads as TGTGCCAGCAGCTTTTCCCCTACAGGGGCCGACTCCTATAATTCACCCCTCCACTTT.

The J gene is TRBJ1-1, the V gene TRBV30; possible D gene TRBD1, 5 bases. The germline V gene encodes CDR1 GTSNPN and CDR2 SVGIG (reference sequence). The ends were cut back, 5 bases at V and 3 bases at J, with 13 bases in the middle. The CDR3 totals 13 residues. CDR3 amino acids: CAWPRGGDTEAFF. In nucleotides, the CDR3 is TGTGCCTGGCCTCGGGGAGGGGACACTGAAGCTTTCTTT.

Here the CDR3 DNA reads TGTGCCAGCAGCCGCGGGGGACGGACTGAAGCTTTCTTT. Protein sequence: CASSRGGRTEAFF. This chain uses TRBV12-3 or TRBV12-4 with TRBJ1-1; D is perhaps TRBD1 (5 bases). This CDR3 is 13 amino acids long. V lost 6 bases and J lost 5, with 13 bases in between.

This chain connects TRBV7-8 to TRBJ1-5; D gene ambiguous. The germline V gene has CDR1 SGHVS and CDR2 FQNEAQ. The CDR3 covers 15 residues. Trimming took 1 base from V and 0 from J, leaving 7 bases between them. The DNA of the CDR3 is TGTGCCAGCAGCTTAGGAGGGTATAGCAATCAGCCCCAGCATTTT. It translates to CASSLGGYSNQPQHF. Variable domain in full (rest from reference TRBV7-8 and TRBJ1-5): GAGVSQSPRYKVAKRGQDVALRCDPISGHVSLFWYQQALGQGPEFLTYFQNEAQLDKSGLPSDRFFAERPEGSVSTLKIQRTQQEDSAVYLCASSLGGYSNQPQHFGDGTRLSIL.

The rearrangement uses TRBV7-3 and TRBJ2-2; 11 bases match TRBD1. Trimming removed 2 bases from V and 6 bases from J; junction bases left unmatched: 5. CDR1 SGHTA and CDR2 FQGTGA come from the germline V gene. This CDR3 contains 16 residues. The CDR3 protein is CASSLSVGQGAGELFF. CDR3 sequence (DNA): TGTGCCAGCAGCTTATCGGTGGGACAGGGGGCCGGGGAGCTGTTTTTT.

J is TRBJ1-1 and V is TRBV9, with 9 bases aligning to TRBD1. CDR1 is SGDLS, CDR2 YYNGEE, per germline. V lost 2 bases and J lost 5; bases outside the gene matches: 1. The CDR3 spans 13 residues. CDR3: CASSVGTGTEAFF. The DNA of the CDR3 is TGTGCCAGCAGCGTCGGGACAGGGACTGAAGCTTTCTTT. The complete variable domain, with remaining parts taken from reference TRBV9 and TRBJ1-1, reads DSGVTQTPKHLITATGQRVTLRCSPRSGDLSVYWYQQSLDQGLQFLIQYYNGEERAKGNILERFSAQQFPDLHSELNLSSLELGDSALYFCASSVGTGTEAFFGQGTRLTVV.

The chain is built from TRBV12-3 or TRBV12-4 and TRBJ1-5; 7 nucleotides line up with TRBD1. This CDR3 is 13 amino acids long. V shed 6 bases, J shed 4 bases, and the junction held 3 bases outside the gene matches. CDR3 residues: CASRGQTNQPQHF. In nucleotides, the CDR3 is TGTGCCAGCAGGGGACAGACGAATCAGCCCCAGCATTTT.

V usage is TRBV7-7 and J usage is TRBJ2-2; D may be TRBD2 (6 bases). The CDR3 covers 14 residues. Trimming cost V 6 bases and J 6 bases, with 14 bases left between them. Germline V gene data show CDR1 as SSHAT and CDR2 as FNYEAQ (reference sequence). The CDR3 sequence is CASRLDTSPGELFF. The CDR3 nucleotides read TGTGCCAGCAGGTTGGATACTAGCCCCGGGGAGCTGTTTTTT.

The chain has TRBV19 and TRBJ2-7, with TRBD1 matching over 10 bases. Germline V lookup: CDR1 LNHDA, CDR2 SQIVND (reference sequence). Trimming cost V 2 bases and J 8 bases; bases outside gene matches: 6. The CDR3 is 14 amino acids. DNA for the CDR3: TGTGCCAGTAGTATACCGGGACAGGGGACGAAGCAGTACTTC. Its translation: CASSIPGQGTKQYF.

Here the CDR3 reads CASSSLYTEAFF. The CDR3 DNA is TGTGCCAGCAGTTCCCTATACACTGAAGCTTTCTTT. The genes are TRBV6-5 and TRBJ1-1; no clear D. The germline V gene encodes CDR1 MNHEY and CDR2 SVGAGI. The CDR3 covers 12 residues. The germline V and J ends were trimmed by 4 bases and 3 bases, with 6 bases remaining between them.

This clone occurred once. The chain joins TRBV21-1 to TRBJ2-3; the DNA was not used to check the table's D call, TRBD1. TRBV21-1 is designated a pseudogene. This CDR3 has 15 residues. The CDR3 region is CASSALGQGTDTQYF. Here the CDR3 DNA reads TGTGCCAGCAGCGCCCTCGGACAGGGGACAGATACGCAGTATTTT.

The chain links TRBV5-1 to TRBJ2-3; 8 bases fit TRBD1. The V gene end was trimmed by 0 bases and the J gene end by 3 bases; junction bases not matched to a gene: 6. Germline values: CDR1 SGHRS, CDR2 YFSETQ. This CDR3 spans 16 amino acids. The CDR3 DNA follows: TGCGCCAGCAGCTTGGGGTGGACAGGGAGGACAGATACGCAGTATTTT. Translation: CASSLGWTGRTDTQYF.

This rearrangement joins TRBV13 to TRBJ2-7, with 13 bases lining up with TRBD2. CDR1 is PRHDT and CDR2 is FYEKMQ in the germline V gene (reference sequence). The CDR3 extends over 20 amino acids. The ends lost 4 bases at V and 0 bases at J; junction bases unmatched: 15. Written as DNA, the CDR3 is TGTGCCAGCAGCTCACAGTTGGGACTAGCGGGAAAGAACCACTCCTACGAGCAGTACTTC. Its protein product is CASSSQLGLAGKNHSYEQYF.